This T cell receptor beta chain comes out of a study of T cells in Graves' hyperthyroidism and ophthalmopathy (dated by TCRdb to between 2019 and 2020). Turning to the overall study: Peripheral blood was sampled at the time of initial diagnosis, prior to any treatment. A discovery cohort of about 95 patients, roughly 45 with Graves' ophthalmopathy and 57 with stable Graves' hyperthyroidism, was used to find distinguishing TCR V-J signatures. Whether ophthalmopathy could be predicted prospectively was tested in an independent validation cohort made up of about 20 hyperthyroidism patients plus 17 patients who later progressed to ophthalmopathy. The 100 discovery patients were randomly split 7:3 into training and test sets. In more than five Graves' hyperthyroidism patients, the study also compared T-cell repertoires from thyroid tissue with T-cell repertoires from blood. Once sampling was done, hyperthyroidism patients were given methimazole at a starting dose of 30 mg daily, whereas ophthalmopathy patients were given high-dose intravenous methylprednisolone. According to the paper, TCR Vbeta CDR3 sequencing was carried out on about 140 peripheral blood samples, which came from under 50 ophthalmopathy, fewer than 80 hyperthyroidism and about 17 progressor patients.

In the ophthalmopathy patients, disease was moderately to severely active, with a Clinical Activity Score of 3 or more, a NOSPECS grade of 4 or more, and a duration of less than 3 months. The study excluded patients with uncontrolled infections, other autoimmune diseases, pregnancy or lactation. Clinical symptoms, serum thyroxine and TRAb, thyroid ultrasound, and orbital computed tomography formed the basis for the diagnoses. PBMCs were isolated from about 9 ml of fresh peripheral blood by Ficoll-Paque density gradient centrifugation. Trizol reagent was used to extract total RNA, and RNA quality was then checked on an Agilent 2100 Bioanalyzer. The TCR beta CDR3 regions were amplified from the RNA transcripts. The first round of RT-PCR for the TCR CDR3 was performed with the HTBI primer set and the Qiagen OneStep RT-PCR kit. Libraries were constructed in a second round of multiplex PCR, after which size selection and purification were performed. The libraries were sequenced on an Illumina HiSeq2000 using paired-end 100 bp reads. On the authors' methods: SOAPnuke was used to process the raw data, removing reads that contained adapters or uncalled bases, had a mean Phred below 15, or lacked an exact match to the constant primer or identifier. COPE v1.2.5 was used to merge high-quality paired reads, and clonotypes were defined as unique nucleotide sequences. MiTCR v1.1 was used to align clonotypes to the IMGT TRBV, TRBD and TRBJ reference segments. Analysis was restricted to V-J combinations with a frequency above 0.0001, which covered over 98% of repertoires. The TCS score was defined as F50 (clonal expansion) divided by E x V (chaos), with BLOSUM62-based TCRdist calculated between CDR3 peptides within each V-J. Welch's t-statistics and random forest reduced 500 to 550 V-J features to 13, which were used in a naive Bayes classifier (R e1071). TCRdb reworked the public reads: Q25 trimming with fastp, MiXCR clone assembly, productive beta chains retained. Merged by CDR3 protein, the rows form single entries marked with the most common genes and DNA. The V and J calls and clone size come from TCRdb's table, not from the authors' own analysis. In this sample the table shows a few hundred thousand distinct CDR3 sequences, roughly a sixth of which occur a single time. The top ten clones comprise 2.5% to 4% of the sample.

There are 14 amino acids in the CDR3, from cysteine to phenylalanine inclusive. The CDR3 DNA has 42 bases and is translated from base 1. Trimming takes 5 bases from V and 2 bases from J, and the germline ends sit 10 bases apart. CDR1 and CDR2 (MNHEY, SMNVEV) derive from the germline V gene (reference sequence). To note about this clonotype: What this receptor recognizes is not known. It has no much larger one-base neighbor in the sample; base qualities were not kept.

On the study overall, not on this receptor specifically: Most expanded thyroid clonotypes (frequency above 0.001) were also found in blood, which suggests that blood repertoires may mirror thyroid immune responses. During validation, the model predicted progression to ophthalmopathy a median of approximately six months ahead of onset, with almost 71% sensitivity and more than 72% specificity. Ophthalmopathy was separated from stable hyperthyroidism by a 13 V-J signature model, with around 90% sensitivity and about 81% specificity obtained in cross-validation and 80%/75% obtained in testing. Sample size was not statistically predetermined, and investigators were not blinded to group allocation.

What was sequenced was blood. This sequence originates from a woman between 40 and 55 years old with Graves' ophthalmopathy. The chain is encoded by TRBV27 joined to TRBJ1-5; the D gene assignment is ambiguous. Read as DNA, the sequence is TGTGCCAGCAGTCTCTGGGCGGGCAATCAGCCCCAGCATTTT. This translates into CASSLWAGNQPQHF.